One sample yielded the 17 T cell receptor beta chains listed below, sequenced in a study of cytomegalovirus exposure and HLA in healthy donors (dated by TCRdb to about 2017). Library prep was done by the immunoSEQ multiplex PCR assay. The multiplex PCR relied on a mix of 60 forward primers for TCR Vbeta segments and 13 reverse primers for TCR Jbeta segments. TCRdb took this table from immuneACCESS and kept in-frame rearrangements with V and J called. Such tables lack part of the clones; where checked against another copy, unresolved V genes explain under half of the gap, and the rest is unexplained. This sample lists under 150,000 clones; 82% were detected once. Just under 2.5% of the sample is in the top ten clones. The sample consisted of PBMCs. The source of these receptors is a woman under 30 in good health and CMV-seronegative.

The CDR3 region has the DNA TGTGCCAGCAGCGTTGGAACAGTGACTAATGAAAAACTGTTTTTT. Amino acids: CASSVGTVTNEKLFF. The chain couples TRBV9 to TRBJ1-4; no firm D call. This CDR3 region has 15 residues. The V and J ends lost 2 bases and 2 bases respectively, with 10 bases between them. The germline V gene encodes CDR1 SGDLS and CDR2 YYNGEE.

The chain carries TRBV29-1 and TRBJ2-6; D uncertain. Germline assignment: CDR1 SQVTM and CDR2 ANQGSEA. Trimming stripped 6 bases from V and 2 bases from J, with 5 bases between. This CDR3 is built from 12 residues. CDR3 in amino acids: CSVRTGANVLTF. CDR3 coding DNA: TGCAGCGTGCGGACTGGGGCCAACGTCCTGACTTTC.

The chain combines TRBV5-6 with TRBJ1-2; possible D gene TRBD1, 5 bases. Per the germline V gene, CDR1 is SGHDT and CDR2 is YYEEEE. With 0 bases removed from V and 4 bases from J, the gap between germline ends came to 19 bases. The CDR3 length is 17 residues. CDR3 coding DNA: TGTGCCAGCAGCTTGGCCGGGTACGGGGGTCGCGCCTATGGCTACACCTTC. It is translated as CASSLAGYGGRAYGYTF.

The chain recombines TRBV7-2 with TRBJ2-3, with 13 bases aligning to TRBD2. Germline CDR1 reads SGHTA; CDR2 reads FQGNSA. The CDR3 is 16 amino acids. The V and J ends lost 5 bases and 2 bases, in that order; junction bases with no gene match: 4. This chain's CDR3 is CASSPGTSGATDTQYF. The CDR3 DNA is TGTGCCAGCAGCCCCGGGACTAGCGGGGCCACAGATACGCAGTATTTT.

The CDR3 is CASSLERGGQETQYF. The CDR3 DNA reads TGCGCCAGCAGCTTAGAGCGGGGGGGACAAGAGACCCAGTACTTC. The gene calls are TRBV5-1 and TRBJ2-5; 10 bases are shared with TRBD2. From germline, CDR1 is SGHRS and CDR2 YFSETQ. The CDR3 is 15 amino acids. V gave up 2 bases and J gave up 2 bases; unmatched junction bases: 3.

The J gene is TRBJ1-1, the V gene TRBV19, with D uncertain. The CDR3 loop spans 13 amino acids. CDR1 is LNHDA, CDR2 SQIVND, per germline (reference sequence). V gave up 4 bases and J gave up 0 bases, with 6 bases separating them. The CDR3 DNA sequence: TGTGCCAGTAGTAACGAGATGAACACTGAAGCTTTCTTT. Translated: CASSNEMNTEAFF.

The V and J genes are TRBV13 and TRBJ1-2; maybe TRBD1 (5 bases). Germline assignment: CDR1 PRHDT and CDR2 FYEKMQ (reference sequence). The CDR3 runs to 13 residues. V shed 5 bases and J shed 4 bases, with 11 bases lying between them. This CDR3 reads CASSPRDFYGYTF. The CDR3 nucleotides are TGTGCCAGCAGCCCGAGGGACTTCTATGGCTACACCTTC.

The rearrangement links TRBV6-5 to TRBJ1-6; no firm D call. The V end lost 4 bases, the J end lost 7 bases, and 11 bases lay between the germline ends. Germline V gives CDR1 MNHEY, CDR2 SVGAGI. CDR3 length: 14 amino acids. The CDR3 spells CASSWYSKNSPLHF. DNA for the CDR3: TGTGCCAGCAGTTGGTACAGCAAAAATTCACCCCTCCACTTT.

V and J are TRBV2 and TRBJ1-5; D unclear. CDR1 and CDR2 from the germline V gene are SNHLY and FYNNEI. This CDR3 contains 13 residues. V was clipped by 4 bases and J by 7 bases, with 11 bases between them. Here the CDR3 reads CASSVFVLQPQHF. The CDR3 coding sequence is TGTGCCAGCAGTGTATTTGTCTTGCAGCCCCAGCATTTT.

The rearrangement joins TRBV2 to TRBJ1-5; D remains unclear. The CDR3 is 13 amino acids. V gave up 3 bases and J gave up 0 bases, with 3 bases separating them. Germline V lookup: CDR1 SNHLY, CDR2 FYNNEI. CDR3 sequence (DNA): TGTGCCAGCAGTGACTTTAGCAATCAGCCCCAGCATTTT. It is translated as CASSDFSNQPQHF. Together with reference TRBV2 and TRBJ1-5, the CDR3 gives the full variable domain: EPEVTQTPSHQVTQMGQEVILRCVPISNHLYFYWYRQILGQKVEFLVSFYNNEISEKSEIFDDQFSVERPDGSNFTLKIRSTKLEDSAMYFCASSDFSNQPQHFGDGTRLSIL.

This clone appeared a single time. CDR3: CASRRSGGNYGYTF. DNA of the CDR3: TGTGCCAGCAGGCGATCGGGGGGGAACTATGGCTACACCTTC. The chain recombines TRBV25-1 with TRBJ1-2; weak D call: TRBD1 (5 bases). This CDR3 is 14 amino acids long. Trimming left V 6 bases short and J 2 bases short, with 13 bases between. The V gene's germline CDR1 is MGHDK and CDR2 SYGVNS.

V is TRBV28 and J is TRBJ2-7; a weak D match, TRBD1 (6 bases). V lost 4 bases and J lost 3, with 13 bases in between. Germline values: CDR1 MDHEN, CDR2 SYDVKM. The CDR3 runs to 14 residues. The CDR3 region is CASSSDRVSYEQYF. The DNA of the CDR3 is TGTGCCAGCAGTTCGGACAGAGTAAGCTACGAGCAGTACTTC.

V usage is TRBV28 and J usage is TRBJ1-2, with 11 bases aligning to TRBD1. In germline, CDR1 is MDHEN, CDR2 SYDVKM. The junction had 10 bases not matched to a gene; V was cut back by 4 bases and J by 6 bases. The CDR3 is 16 residues long. The CDR3 here is CASSYFRTGGSDGYTF. CDR3 nucleotide sequence: TGTGCCAGCAGTTACTTTCGGACAGGGGGCTCGGATGGCTACACCTTC.

With regard to this clone: One end of the junction fails to match germline, which may point to a read error. CDR3 coding DNA: TGTGCCAGCAGTGTAGGTAGCTATGGCTACACCTTC. It translates to CASSVGSYGYTF. The V and J genes are TRBV9 and TRBJ1-2, with unresolved D. In germline, CDR1 is SGDLS, CDR2 YYNGEE. The CDR3 totals 12 residues.

This clone was detected a few times. This chain uses TRBV6-1 with TRBJ1-1; D is undetermined. The germline CDR1 and CDR2 sequences are MNHNS and SASEGT. This CDR3 contains 15 residues. V was clipped by 2 bases and J by 1 base, with 11 bases between them. The CDR3 DNA reads TGTGCCAGCAGTGAAACCTACTTCCGGAACACTGAAGCTTTCTTT. Its translation is CASSETYFRNTEAFF.

This sequence joins TRBV5-4 and TRBJ2-3; 8 positions agree with TRBD2. The CDR3 contains 18 residues. Trimming cost V 0 bases and J 5 bases; bases outside gene matches: 14. The germline CDR1 and CDR2 sequences are SGHNT and YYREEE (reference sequence). The chain's CDR3 is CASSLEGVTGGMVDTQYF. The CDR3 DNA follows: TGTGCCAGCAGCTTGGAGGGGGTAACGGGGGGGATGGTAGATACGCAGTATTTT.

V and J are TRBV18 and TRBJ2-5; a weak D match, TRBD2 (6 bases). Trimming left V 2 bases short and J 1 base short, with 11 bases between. The germline gives CDR1 KGHSH, CDR2 LQKENI. This CDR3 comprises 15 residues. The CDR3 nucleotides read TGTGCCAGCTCACCAAACAGAGCGGGCCAAGAGACCCAGTACTTC. It yields the protein CASSPNRAGQETQYF.